This TCR beta chain was observed in a study of T cell responses to AZD1222 COVID-19 vaccine. Findings and limits, study-wide: In a largely white British group with more females than males, clonal diversity was possibly underestimated.

With regard to this clone: What it binds is unknown.

Sequencing used immunoSEQ multiplex PCR; TCRdb keeps in-frame clones, though not all of them. The top ten hold under 2.5% of the sample, which has 150,000 or so clones, approximately 91% seen once. Sequences were derived from peripheral blood, sampled on day 0 of AZD1222 vaccination. The sequence was obtained from an adult in good health.

The CDR3 spells CASSTDRRRNEQFF. CDR3 sequence (DNA): TGTGCCAGTAGTACTGACAGAAGACGCAATGAGCAGTTCTTC. The chain employs TRBV19 and TRBJ2-1, with a possible D match to TRBD1 (5 bases). Germline lookup yields CDR1 LNHDA and CDR2 SQIVND (reference sequence). Trimming removed 4 bases from V and 6 bases from J, with 13 bases in between. The CDR3 is made up of 14 amino acids.